This T cell receptor (beta chain) was recorded in a study of shared clonotypes between healthy human individuals. Using immunoSEQ multiplex PCR, the repertoire was profiled, and TCRdb retains in-frame clones only, with some absent. The table lists about 870,000 clones, approximately 92% of them singletons. Comment on this clone: The antigen remains undetermined.

Findings and caveats of the study: In a few donors, approximately 5% of naive CD4 clonotypes appeared in common.

CDR3 length equals 15 residues. V dropped 5 bases and J dropped 3 bases, with 14 bases sitting between them. Germline values: CDR1 MDHEN, CDR2 SYDVKM. The naive CD8 population came from CD45RO-negative cells selected for CCR7, without terminally differentiated effector memory CD45RA+ cells. The clonotype comes from a young man in good health. Sequencing was performed on naive CD8+ T cells sorted from blood. The rearrangement joins TRBV28 to TRBJ1-5, with D possibly being TRBD1 (5 bases). The CDR3 protein is CASSPTRGNNQPQHF. CDR3 nucleotides: TGTGCCAGCAGTCCCACGAGGGGTAACAATCAGCCCCAGCATTTT.